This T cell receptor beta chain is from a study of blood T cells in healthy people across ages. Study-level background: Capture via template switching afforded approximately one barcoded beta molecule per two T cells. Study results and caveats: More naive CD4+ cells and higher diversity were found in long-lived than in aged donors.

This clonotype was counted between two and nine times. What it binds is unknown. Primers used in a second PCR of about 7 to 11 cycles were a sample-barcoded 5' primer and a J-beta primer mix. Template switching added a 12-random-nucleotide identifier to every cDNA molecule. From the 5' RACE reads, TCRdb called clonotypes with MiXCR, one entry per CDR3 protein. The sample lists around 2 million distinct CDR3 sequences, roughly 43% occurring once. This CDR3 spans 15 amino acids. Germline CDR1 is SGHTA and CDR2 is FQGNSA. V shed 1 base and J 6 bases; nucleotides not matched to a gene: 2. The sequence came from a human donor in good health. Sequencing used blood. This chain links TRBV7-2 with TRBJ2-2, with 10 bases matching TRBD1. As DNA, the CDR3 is TGTGCCAGCAGCTTAGGGACAGGGGGTCCCGGGGAGCTGTTTTTT. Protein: CASSLGTGGPGELFF.